This TCR beta chain was captured in a study of shared clonotypes between healthy human individuals. Study results and caveats: What rarefaction showed was incomplete sorted-subset sequencing despite large depth.

To note about this clone: Its target is not known.

CD45RO-negative, CCR7-selected cells formed the naive CD8 fraction, which excluded terminally differentiated effector memory CD45RA+ cells. The assay was immunoSEQ multiplex PCR, and TCRdb's table has in-frame clones only and misses some. The table records about 2 million clones, about 95% of them present only once. This clonotype was sampled from a man between 18 and 35 years old in good health. The sequencing sample was made of naive CD8+ T cells sorted from blood.

The CDR3 region has the DNA TGTGCCAGCAGTGACTCGAACGGCCCAACTAATGAAAAACTGTTTTTT. This encodes CASSDSNGPTNEKLFF. The chain is built from TRBV6-4 and TRBJ1-4; no clear D gene. The CDR3 sequence is 16 residues long. V lost 0 bases and J lost 0, with 8 bases in between. Germline values: CDR1 MRHNA, CDR2 SNTAGT.